This T cell receptor (beta chain) was sequenced during a study of cytomegalovirus exposure and HLA in healthy donors (TCRdb year 2017). With regard to the full study: According to an earlier analysis of a few hundred of the donors, 150 million to 200 million T cells yielded roughly 110 million unique TCR beta sequences and around 280 Gb of sequence data. A later genetic analysis took genome-wide SNP genotypes for about 55% of the roughly 670 donors and used that subset as a discovery cohort. Of the 300 to 500 genotyped donors, 81% were placed in the genetic ancestry cluster associated with self-reported Caucasian donors. Typing coverage varied by locus: roughly 629-640 donors for A, B, C, DRB1 and DQB1; approximately 500 for DQA1; nearly 610 for DPA1; around 450 for DPB1. Donor age, sex, ethnicity and CMV serostatus were compiled together with the repertoire data. The study profiled the T cell repertoires of hundreds of subjects by immunosequencing and related them to cytomegalovirus serostatus. Rather than using new phenotypic data, the later analysis identified candidate immune exposures from TCR beta sequences and from how often those sequences occurred across donors. A handful of DR-DQ haplotypes were treated as single units for association and clustering because of strong linkage in the cohort. A later analysis re-analyzed previously published TCR beta repertoires from 666 donors and added high-resolution HLA genotyping to study TCR occurrence patterns. Among some 400 genotyped donors of the cohort, an average of around 220,000 unique TCR beta nucleotide sequences was sequenced per donor, of which about 20% were non-productive. Every repertoire in the discovery cohort had been generated on one and the same sequencing platform. To predict cytomegalovirus infection status, the study combined high-throughput TCR immunosequencing, statistical association of individual TCRs with disease status, and machine learning. The study aimed to test whether signatures of past pathogen exposure could be identified by cataloging public T cell receptors. Along with the approximately 600-subject first cohort, a separate validation cohort of 120 different subjects was used. About 280 gigabases of sequencing data and 75 million to 85 million unique TCR sequences made up an early release that covered 640 HLA-typed donors. An earlier analysis of 587 of the donors used high-throughput TCR beta sequencing to judge whether each TCR beta V gene segment behaved as functional or pseudogenic. Class I and class II HLA loci were covered by the typing at four-digit resolution.

The paper's findings and limits, for the study overall: The authors suggested that the approach could potentially be extended to other disease states and immunological phenotypes. V-gene and J-gene trimming of TCR beta chains was associated with a missense DCLRE1C variant in a later genetic analysis, and the association was replicated in an independent cohort. In a later analysis, HLA-associated TCR beta chains showed more clonal expansion and lower generation probabilities than non-associated chains that were equally common. A further reported finding was that TCR beta sequences accurately predicted the HLA-A and HLA-B alleles for most subjects in the first cohort. Most TCR sequences were seen in very few donors, while some public TCRs were found in many individuals. The classifier was reported to diagnose cytomegalovirus status with high specificity and sensitivity in both the original and validation cohorts. Some 15 rarely observed V segments, including chromosome 9 orphons, were excluded from the earlier analysis of about 610 of the donors because counts were too low. Correlated functional status among segregating V segments might be attributable to linkage disequilibrium, but an unknown experimental factor could not be ruled out. The presence/absence analyses assumed that sequencing depth was roughly uniform across donors, and that assumption may not be true. A cluster of highly shared sequence variants was judged likely to be a technical artifact of the sequencing pipeline. In the study, 164 TCR beta chains were listed as associated with cytomegalovirus. Compared with the approximately 600-donor mean, donors in an Asian-associated ancestry cluster had fewer N-insertions in productive TCRs, according to a later genetic analysis. Strong co-occurrence of HLA alleles, especially DR and DQ, made assigning TCR associations to individual alleles difficult. Some IMGT-functional V segments, including TRBV6-2 and TRBV6-3, could not be distinguished by the 87-base-pair reads and were therefore excluded. The only immune exposure information available for the cohort was CMV serostatus. Specific HLA alleles were associated with 15,000 to 20,000 TCR beta sequences at a false discovery rate of 0.05 in a later analysis. In vitro tests confirmed that a few of the cytomegalovirus-associated TCR beta chains recognize cytomegalovirus antigens. In a later analysis, the rate of TCR association differed among HLA loci, with DRB1 alleles having the most associated TCRs and HLA-C alleles having the fewest. According to a later analysis, most CMV-associated TCR beta chains appeared to be HLA-restricted, and the HLA associations seemed to be driven largely by CMV exposure. An earlier analysis of several hundred of the donors showed that most TCR beta V segments appeared in productive rearrangements either about 87% or about 30% of the time, which broadly matched IMGT annotations. In a later analysis, several top co-occurrence clusters were reported to appear linked to parvovirus B19, influenza, CMV and Epstein-Barr virus. HLA typing was unavailable for some donors at each locus, so association tests used only the typed subset. In this cohort, only TCR beta chains were sequenced, and detectable features were limited by the absence of alpha or paired-chain data.

With regard to this clone: Its cognate antigen has yet to be identified. Per-base quality was not reported, and no clone a single base away is much larger than it.

The V end loses 4 bases and the J end loses 4 bases, and a stretch of 19 bases separates them. Counted from cysteine to phenylalanine, this CDR3 has 16 amino acids. The retained sequence is limited to the CDR3, 48 bases, with the frame set at the first base. CDR1 and CDR2 are drawn from the germline V gene: KGHSH, LQKENI. In total, 600 or so healthy bone marrow donors made up the cohort. Cohort members were all nominally healthy when sampled, although unrecorded immune exposures were likely present. The donor tested CMV seronegative and was one of the 352 seronegative cohort members. Every donor gave a peripheral blood sample, and the peripheral blood mononuclear cells from that sample were used for TCR beta sequencing. The Qiagen DNeasy Blood Extraction Kit was used to extract genomic DNA from the blood cell samples. The receptor library was made with the immunoSEQ multiplex PCR assay. For the multiplex PCR, a mixture combining 60 forward primers for TCR Vbeta segments and 13 reverse primers for TCR Jbeta segments was used. A multiplex PCR assay on genomic DNA amplified the CDR3 region of rearranged TCR beta genes. Amplified TCR beta libraries were sequenced as 87-base-pair reads on the Illumina HiSeq System. As for the original processing: Across the 640 or so repertoires, a later analysis counted 80 million or so unique TCR beta chains, 9.5 million to 12 million of which were shared by at least two donors. Raw reads were error-corrected and collapsed into unique sequences by a nearest-neighbor algorithm in which closely related sequences were merged to remove PCR and sequencing errors. To assign V, D and J gene segments, CDR3 sequences were aligned to IMGT reference sequences. For a sequence to be retained, a match of at least six nucleotides to both a V gene segment and a J gene segment was required. A rearrangement was called productive if the CDR3 had no stop codons and remained in frame with V and J, and every other rearrangement was called non-productive. CDR3 was defined by IMGT convention, running from the second conserved V-encoded cysteine to the conserved J-encoded phenylalanine. Sequences without an unambiguous match to a single V gene segment were excluded from the earlier analysis of several hundred of the donors. In an earlier analysis of 587 of the donors, a V segment was called functional when productive rearrangements were above 56.7%, and segregating when the standard deviation between donors exceeded 5%. A statistical classification framework was built to diagnose cytomegalovirus status from the catalog of TCR beta chain sequences. In a later analysis, V and J genes were assigned by comparing TCR nucleotide sequences against IMGT/GENE-DB human TR gene sequences. The TCRdist pipeline was used in a later analysis to assign CDR3 sequences and most-parsimonious VDJ recombination scenarios. A later analysis defined each TCR beta chain by its CDR3 amino acid sequence plus V-gene family, and excluded reads lacking a unique V-gene family. As a way to deal with suspected cross-contamination and a sequencing artifact, a later analysis dropped 500 to 700 nucleotide sequences that were highly shared and had low generation probability. In a later analysis, a clonal expansion index was calculated for each public chain from normalized within-repertoire ranks of inferred template counts. A later analysis computed generation probabilities with a VDJ recombination model fitted to out-of-frame rearrangements, and checked the results against IGoR. In a later analysis, TCR-TCR, TCR-HLA and TCR-CMV co-occurrence was scored with hypergeometric tests, and a repertoire-size bias correction was applied to TCR pairs. A later analysis estimated false discovery rates by permuting HLA or CMV assignments 20 times. In a later analysis, co-occurring TCRs were grouped with DBSCAN, and TCRdist sequence similarity was added when clustering was performed within HLA-allele-positive subsets. For co-occurrence clustering, repertoires with fewer than 30,000 or more than 120,000 public chains were excluded, along with roughly 5 repertoires with anomalous nucleotide sharing. The immuneACCESS repertoire file appears here via TCRdb, limited to in-frame rearrangements. These files lack a portion of the clones; in checked studies, under half of the deficit traces to unresolved V genes, and the cause of the others is not known. For V, J and clone size, that table is used; D and trimming come from the DNA. The sample table shows 100,000 or so clones, and around 75% are seen once. Jointly, the top ten make up 8% to 13% of the sample.

The V gene is TRBV18 and the J gene is TRBJ2-5; a tentative D match to TRBD1 spans 5 bases. Material for sequencing was PBMCs. This receptor was taken from a man aged 50 or older in good health and CMV-seronegative. The DNA is as follows: TGTGCCAGCTCACTCTCTTCTACACCTCAGGGAGAGACCCAGTACTTC. Translation gives CASSLSSTPQGETQYF.